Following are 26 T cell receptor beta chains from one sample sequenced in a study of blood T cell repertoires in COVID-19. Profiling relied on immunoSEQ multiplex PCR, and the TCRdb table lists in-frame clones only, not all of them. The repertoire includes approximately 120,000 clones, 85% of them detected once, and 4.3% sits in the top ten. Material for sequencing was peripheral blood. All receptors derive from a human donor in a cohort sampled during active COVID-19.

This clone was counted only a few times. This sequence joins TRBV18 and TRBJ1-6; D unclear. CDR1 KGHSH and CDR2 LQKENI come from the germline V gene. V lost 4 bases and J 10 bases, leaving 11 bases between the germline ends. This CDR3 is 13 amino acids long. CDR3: CASSQGVYSPLHF. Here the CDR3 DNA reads TGTGCCAGCTCACAGGGAGTATACTCACCCCTCCACTTT.

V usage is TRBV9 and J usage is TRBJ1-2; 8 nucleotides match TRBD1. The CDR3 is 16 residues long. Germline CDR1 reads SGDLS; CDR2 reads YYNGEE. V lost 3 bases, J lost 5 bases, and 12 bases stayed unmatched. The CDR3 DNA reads TGTGCCAGCAGCGCCGGATCGGGACAGGTTTTATATGGCTACACCTTC. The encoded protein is CASSAGSGQVLYGYTF. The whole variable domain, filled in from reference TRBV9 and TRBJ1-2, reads DSGVTQTPKHLITATGQRVTLRCSPRSGDLSVYWYQQSLDQGLQFLIQYYNGEERAKGNILERFSAQQFPDLHSELNLSSLELGDSALYFCASSAGSGQVLYGYTFGSGTRLTVV.

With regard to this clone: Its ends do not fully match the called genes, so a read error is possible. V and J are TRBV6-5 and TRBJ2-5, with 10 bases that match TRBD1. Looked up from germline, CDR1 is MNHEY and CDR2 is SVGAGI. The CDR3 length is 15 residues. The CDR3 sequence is CASRYWDRGSETQYF. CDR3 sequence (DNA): TGTGCCAGCCGTTATTGGGACAGGGGATCCGAGACCCAGTACTTC.

In DNA form, the CDR3 reads TGTGCCAGCAGTTCCGCAGGTTTTACTGAAGCTTTCTTT. This codes for CASSSAGFTEAFF. The rearrangement uses TRBV27 and TRBJ1-1; D is unresolved. Looked up from germline, CDR1 is MNHEY and CDR2 is SMNVEV (reference sequence). The CDR3 contains 13 residues. V was cut by 4 bases and J by 5 bases, with 11 bases left in between.

The CDR3 DNA sequence: TGTGCCAGCAGTGAAGGGGGCGATCGCTATGGCTACACCTTC. Amino acids: CASSEGGDRYGYTF. V gene TRBV25-1 combines with J gene TRBJ1-2, with D possibly being TRBD1 (6 bases). With 2 bases removed from V and 4 bases from J, the gap between germline ends came to 11 bases. Per the germline V gene, CDR1 is MGHDK and CDR2 is SYGVNS. The CDR3 covers 14 residues.

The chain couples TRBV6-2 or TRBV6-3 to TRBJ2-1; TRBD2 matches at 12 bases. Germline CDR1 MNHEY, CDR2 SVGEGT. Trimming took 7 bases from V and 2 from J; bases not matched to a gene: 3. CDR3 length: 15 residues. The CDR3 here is CASIPSGRAYNEQFF. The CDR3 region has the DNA TGTGCCAGCATCCCTAGCGGGAGGGCCTACAATGAGCAGTTCTTC.

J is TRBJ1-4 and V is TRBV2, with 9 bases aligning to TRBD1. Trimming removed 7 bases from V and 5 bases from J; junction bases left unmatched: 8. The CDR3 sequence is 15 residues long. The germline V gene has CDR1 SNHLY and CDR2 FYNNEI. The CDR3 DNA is TGTGCCAGCAAGCAGGAGACAGGGGGGAATGAAAAACTGTTTTTT. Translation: CASKQETGGNEKLFF.

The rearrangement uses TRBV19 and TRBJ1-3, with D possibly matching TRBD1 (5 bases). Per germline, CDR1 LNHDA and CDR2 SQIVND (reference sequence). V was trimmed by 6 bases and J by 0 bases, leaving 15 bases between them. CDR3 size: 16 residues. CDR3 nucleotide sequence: TGTGCCAGTAGCCTCCTCGTGGGGCCCTCTGGAAACACCATATATTTT. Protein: CASSLLVGPSGNTIYF.

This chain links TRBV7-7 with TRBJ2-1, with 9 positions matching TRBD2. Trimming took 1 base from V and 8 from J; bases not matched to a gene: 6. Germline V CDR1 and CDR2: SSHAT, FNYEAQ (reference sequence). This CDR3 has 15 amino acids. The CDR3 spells CASSLGSGSTDEQFF. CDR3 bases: TGTGCCAGCAGCTTAGGTAGCGGGAGTACGGATGAGCAGTTCTTC.

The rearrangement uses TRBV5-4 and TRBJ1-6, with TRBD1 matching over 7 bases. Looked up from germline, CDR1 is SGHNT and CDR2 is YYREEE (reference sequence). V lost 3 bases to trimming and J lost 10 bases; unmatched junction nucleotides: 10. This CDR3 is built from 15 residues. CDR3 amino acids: CASSSPGQSFSPLHF. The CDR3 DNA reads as TGTGCCAGCAGCTCACCGGGACAGTCATTCTCACCCCTCCACTTT.

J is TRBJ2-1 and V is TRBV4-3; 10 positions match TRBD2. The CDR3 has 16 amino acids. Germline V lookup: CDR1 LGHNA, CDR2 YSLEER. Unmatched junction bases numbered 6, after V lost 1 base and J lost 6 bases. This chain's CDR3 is CASSQAWASGGNEQFF. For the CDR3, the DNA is TGCGCCAGCAGCCAAGCTTGGGCTAGCGGGGGCAATGAGCAGTTCTTC.

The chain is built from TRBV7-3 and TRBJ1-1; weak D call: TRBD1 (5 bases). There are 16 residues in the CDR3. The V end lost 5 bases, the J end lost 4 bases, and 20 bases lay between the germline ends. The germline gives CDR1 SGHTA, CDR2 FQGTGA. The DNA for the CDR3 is TGTGCCAGCAGCAGGATCAGGGCGTCGCCTCTCACTGAAGCTTTCTTT. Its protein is CASSRIRASPLTEAFF.

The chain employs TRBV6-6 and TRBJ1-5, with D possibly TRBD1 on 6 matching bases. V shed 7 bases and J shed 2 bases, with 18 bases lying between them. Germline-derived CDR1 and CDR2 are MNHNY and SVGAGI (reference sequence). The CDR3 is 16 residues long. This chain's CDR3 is CASTSPGRGGNQPQHF. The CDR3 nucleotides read TGTGCCAGCACCTCCCCGGGCAGGGGCGGCAATCAGCCCCAGCATTTT.

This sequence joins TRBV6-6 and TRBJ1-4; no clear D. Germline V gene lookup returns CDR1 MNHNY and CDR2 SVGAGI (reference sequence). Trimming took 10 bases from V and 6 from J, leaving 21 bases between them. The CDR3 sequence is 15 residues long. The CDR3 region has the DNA TGTGCCACACATGATGGCGGTGATCCGGATGAAAAACTGTTTTTT. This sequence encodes CATHDGGDPDEKLFF.

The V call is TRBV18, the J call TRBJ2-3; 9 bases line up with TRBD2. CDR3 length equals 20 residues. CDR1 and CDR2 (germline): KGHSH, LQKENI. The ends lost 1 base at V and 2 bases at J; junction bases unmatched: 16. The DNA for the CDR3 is TGTGCCAGCTCACCACAGTTTATAGGACAGCGGGGGGCTCCCACAGATACGCAGTATTTT. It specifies CASSPQFIGQRGAPTDTQYF. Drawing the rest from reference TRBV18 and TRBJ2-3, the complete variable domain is NAGVMQNPRHLVRRRGQEARLRCSPMKGHSHVYWYRQLPEEGLKFMVYLQKENIIDESGMPKERFSAEFPKEGPSILRIQQVVRGDSAAYFCASSPQFIGQRGAPTDTQYFGPGTRLTVL.

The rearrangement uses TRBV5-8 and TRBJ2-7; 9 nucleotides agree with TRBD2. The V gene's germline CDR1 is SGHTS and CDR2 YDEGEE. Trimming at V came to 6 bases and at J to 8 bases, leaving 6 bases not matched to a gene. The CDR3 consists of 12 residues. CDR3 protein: CASTSGLAKQYV. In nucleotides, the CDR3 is TGTGCCAGCACCAGTGGACTAGCGAAGCAGTACGTC.

CDR3 loop: CAISVDSEQFF. The CDR3 nucleotides are TGTGCCATCAGTGTGGACAGTGAGCAGTTCTTC. This chain links TRBV10-3 with TRBJ2-1; the D gene is possibly TRBD1 (6 bases). From germline, CDR1 is ENHRY and CDR2 SYGVKD. CDR3 length equals 11 residues. V lost 4 bases to trimming and J lost 9 bases, with 7 bases between them.

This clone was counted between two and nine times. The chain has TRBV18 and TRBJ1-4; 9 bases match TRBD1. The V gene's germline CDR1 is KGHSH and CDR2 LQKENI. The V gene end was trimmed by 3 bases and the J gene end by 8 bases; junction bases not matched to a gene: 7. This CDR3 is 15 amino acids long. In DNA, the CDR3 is TGTGCCAGCTCACCCTCGGACAGGGGATTGGAAAAACTGTTTTTT. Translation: CASSPSDRGLEKLFF.

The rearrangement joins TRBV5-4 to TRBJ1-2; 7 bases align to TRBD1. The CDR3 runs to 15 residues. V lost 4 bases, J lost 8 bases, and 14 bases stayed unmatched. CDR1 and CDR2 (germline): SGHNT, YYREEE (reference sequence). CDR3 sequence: CASSIDNPGTVGYTF. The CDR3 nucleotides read TGTGCCAGCAGCATTGACAACCCCGGGACAGTCGGCTACACCTTC.

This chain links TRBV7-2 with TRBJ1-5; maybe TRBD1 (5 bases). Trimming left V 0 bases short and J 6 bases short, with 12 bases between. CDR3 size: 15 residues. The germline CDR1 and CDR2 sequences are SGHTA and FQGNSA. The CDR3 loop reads CASSLALGPGQPQHF. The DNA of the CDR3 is TGTGCCAGCAGCTTAGCGCTGGGGCCGGGTCAGCCCCAGCATTTT.

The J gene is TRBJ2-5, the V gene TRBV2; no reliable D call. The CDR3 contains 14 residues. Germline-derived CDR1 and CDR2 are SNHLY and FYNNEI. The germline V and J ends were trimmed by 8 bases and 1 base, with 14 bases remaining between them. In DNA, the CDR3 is TGTGCCAGCGTGGCTTCGCGACTCCAAGAGACCCAGTACTTC. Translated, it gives CASVASRLQETQYF.

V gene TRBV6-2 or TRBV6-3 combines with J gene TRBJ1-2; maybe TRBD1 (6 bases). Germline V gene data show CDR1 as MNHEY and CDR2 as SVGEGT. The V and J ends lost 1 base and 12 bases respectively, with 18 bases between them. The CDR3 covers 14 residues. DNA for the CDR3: TGTGCCAGCAGTTACTTTCCGGACAGCCGATCCCACACCTTC. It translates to CASSYFPDSRSHTF.

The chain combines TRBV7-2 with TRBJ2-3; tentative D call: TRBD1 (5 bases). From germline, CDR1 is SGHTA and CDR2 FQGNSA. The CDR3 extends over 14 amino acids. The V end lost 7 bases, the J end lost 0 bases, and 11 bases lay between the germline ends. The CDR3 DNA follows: TGTGCCAGCACAGGGCCCAGAAGCACAGATACGCAGTATTTT. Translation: CASTGPRSTDTQYF.

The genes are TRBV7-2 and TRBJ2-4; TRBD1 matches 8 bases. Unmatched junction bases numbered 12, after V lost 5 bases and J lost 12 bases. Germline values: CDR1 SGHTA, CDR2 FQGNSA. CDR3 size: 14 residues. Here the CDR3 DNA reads TGTGCCAGCAGCCAGAGGGCAGGGGGCCAGGATCAGTACTTC. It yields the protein CASSQRAGGQDQYF.

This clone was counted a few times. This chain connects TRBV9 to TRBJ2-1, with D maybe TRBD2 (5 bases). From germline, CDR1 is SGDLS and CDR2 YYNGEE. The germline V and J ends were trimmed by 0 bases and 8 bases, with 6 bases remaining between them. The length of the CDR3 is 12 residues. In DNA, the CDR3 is TGTGCCAGCAGCGTAGAGGACTATGAGCAGTTCTTC. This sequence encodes CASSVEDYEQFF.

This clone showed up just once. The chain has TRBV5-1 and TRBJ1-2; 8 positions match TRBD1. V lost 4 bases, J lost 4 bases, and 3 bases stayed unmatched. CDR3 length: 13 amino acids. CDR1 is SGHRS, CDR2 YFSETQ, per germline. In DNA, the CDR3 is TGCGCCAGCAGCGGGACAGGAAGCTATGGCTACACCTTC. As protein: CASSGTGSYGYTF.